The 18 T cell receptor beta chains below were found in one sample sequenced in a study of ipilimumab plus nivolumab after autologous stem cell transplantation. Sequencing used immunoSEQ multiplex PCR; TCRdb keeps in-frame clones, though not all of them. The data contain 10,000 to 15,000 clones, approximately 73% of them singletons. Sequencing was performed on PBMCs, taken in a trial of ipilimumab plus nivolumab as post-transplant consolidation. The receptors here all came from a male donor with diffuse large B-cell lymphoma.

The chain is built from TRBV4-3 and TRBJ2-7; no clear D gene. The CDR3 length is 15 residues. Germline lookup yields CDR1 LGHNA and CDR2 YSLEER. The V and J ends lost 0 bases and 2 bases respectively, with 11 bases between them. The CDR3 nucleotides read TGCGCCAGCAGCCAAGAATTGTCAGAGACCTACGAGCAGTACTTC. Translated, it gives CASSQELSETYEQYF.

In its sample, this clone was seen a few times. V is TRBV4-3 and J is TRBJ2-4; TRBD2 might be the D (5 bases). Trimming stripped 1 base from V and 0 bases from J, with 10 bases between. This CDR3 is 16 amino acids long. CDR1 LGHNA and CDR2 YSLEER come from the germline V gene. CDR3: CASSQVWRLAKNIQYF. CDR3 DNA: TGCGCCAGCAGCCAAGTTTGGAGGTTAGCCAAAAACATTCAGTACTTC.

The CDR3 loop reads CASSLAGSGRFSYEQYF. CDR3 nucleotides: TGTGCCAGCAGCTTAGCTGGTAGCGGGAGGTTCTCCTACGAGCAGTACTTC. The chain employs TRBV11-2 and TRBJ2-7; TRBD2 agrees at 10 bases. V shed 1 base, J shed 0 bases, and the junction held 6 bases outside the gene matches. This CDR3 has 17 residues. CDR1 is SGHAT and CDR2 is FQNNGV in the germline V gene.

This clone was counted a few times. V usage is TRBV7-9 and J usage is TRBJ2-7, with 12 bases fitting TRBD1. The J segment lost 5 bases and the V segment lost 5 bases, leaving 10 bases of the junction unmatched. Germline CDR1 is SEHNR and CDR2 is FQNEAQ (reference sequence). The length of the CDR3 is 16 residues. CDR3 protein: CASSALSGTGGNEQYF. CDR3 DNA sequence: TGTGCCAGCAGCGCACTATCCGGGACAGGGGGCAACGAGCAGTACTTC.

The J gene is TRBJ2-1, the V gene TRBV7-9; 9 bases align to TRBD2. There are 19 residues in the CDR3. The J segment lost 4 bases and the V segment lost 2 bases, leaving 15 bases of the junction unmatched. Germline values: CDR1 SEHNR, CDR2 FQNEAQ (reference sequence). CDR3 loop: CASSLFGQLSGRPYNEQFF. CDR3 coding DNA: TGTGCCAGCAGCTTATTTGGACAACTGAGCGGGAGGCCGTACAATGAGCAGTTCTTC.

With respect to this clone: A junction boundary mismatches the germline segment, possibly from a read error. The chain uses TRBV10-2 and TRBJ2-7; D could derive from TRBD1 or TRBD2 (6 bases each). This CDR3 spans 10 amino acids. The germline CDR1 and CDR2 sequences are WSHSY and SAAADI. The CDR3 loop reads CASSEGRGHF. As DNA, the CDR3 is TGCGCCAGCAGTGAAGGTCGGGGGCACTTC.

This chain connects TRBV7-2 to TRBJ2-6; 7 positions agree with TRBD2. The CDR3 loop spans 16 amino acids. With V trimmed by 5 bases and J by 2 bases, 6 bases remained unmatched. CDR1 is SGHTA, CDR2 FQGNSA, per germline. Here the CDR3 reads CASSQGGGAGANVLTF. Written as DNA, the CDR3 is TGTGCCAGCAGCCAGGGCGGGGGAGCTGGGGCCAACGTCCTGACTTTC.

This rearrangement joins TRBV6-5 to TRBJ2-6; D unclear. This CDR3 spans 16 amino acids. V was shortened by 2 bases and J by 0 bases, with 8 bases between the two germline ends. The germline gives CDR1 MNHEY, CDR2 SVGAGI. The CDR3 DNA reads as TGTGCCAGCAGTTACACGCGACCCTCTGGGGCCAACGTCCTGACTTTC. It specifies CASSYTRPSGANVLTF.

Only one count was recorded for this clone. The chain recombines TRBV13 with TRBJ2-3, with 7 bases matching TRBD2. CDR3 length equals 17 residues. CDR1 and CDR2 from the germline V gene are PRHDT and FYEKMQ (reference sequence). The V gene end was trimmed by 5 bases and the J gene end by 1 base; junction bases not matched to a gene: 12. CDR3 amino acids: CASSPLGGLAGTDTQYF. For the CDR3, the DNA is TGTGCCAGCAGCCCCCTAGGCGGGCTAGCGGGCACAGATACGCAGTATTTT.

The V gene is TRBV6-5, the J gene TRBJ2-5, with 7 bases matching TRBD1. Germline V lookup: CDR1 MNHEY, CDR2 SVGAGI. CDR3 length: 13 amino acids. J gave up 4 bases and V 4 bases, and 3 bases lay outside the gene matches. DNA of the CDR3: TGTGCCAGCAGTTTGACAGGGCCAGAGACCCAGTACTTC. This translates into CASSLTGPETQYF.

The chain combines TRBV6-6 with TRBJ1-6; TRBD1 aligns across 10 bases. The CDR3 is 15 amino acids. After removal of 7 bases from V and 4 bases from J, the junction contained 4 bases not matched to a gene. The germline V gene encodes CDR1 MNHNY and CDR2 SVGAGI (reference sequence). CDR3 residues: CASNRQGAYNSPLHF. The DNA for the CDR3 is TGTGCCAGCAATCGACAGGGGGCTTATAATTCACCCCTCCACTTT.

V gene TRBV18 combines with J gene TRBJ1-4; no reliable D call. The ends were cut back, 2 bases at V and 5 bases at J, with 9 bases in the middle. Germline loops: CDR1 KGHSH, CDR2 LQKENI. The CDR3 has 14 amino acids. CDR3 nucleotide sequence: TGTGCCAGCTCACCATCAGCCGCGAATGAAAAACTGTTTTTT. Its protein is CASSPSAANEKLFF.

The chain joins TRBV7-9 to TRBJ2-7; D is undetermined. The CDR3 is 14 amino acids. CDR1 SEHNR and CDR2 FQNEAQ come from the germline V gene (reference sequence). Trimming removed 4 bases at V and 0 bases at J, with 10 bases between. CDR3 region: CASSSRTHSYEQYF. In nucleotides, the CDR3 is TGTGCCAGCAGCTCAAGAACCCACTCCTACGAGCAGTACTTC. The whole variable domain, filled in from reference TRBV7-9 and TRBJ2-7, reads DTGVSQNPRHKITKRGQNVTFRCDPISEHNRLYWYRQTLGQGPEFLTYFQNEAQLEKSRLLSDRFSAERPKGSFSTLEIQRTEQGDSAMYLCASSSRTHSYEQYFGPGTRLTVT.

The chain uses TRBV5-5 and TRBJ1-1, with D tentatively TRBD1 (5 bases). The germline V and J ends were trimmed by 1 base and 8 bases, with 12 bases remaining between them. The CDR3 runs to 13 residues. The V gene's germline CDR1 is SGHKS and CDR2 YYEKEE (reference sequence). This chain's CDR3 is CASSLSWQGEAFF. The CDR3 coding sequence is TGTGCCAGCAGCTTGAGTTGGCAGGGAGAAGCTTTCTTT.

This sequence joins TRBV5-1 and TRBJ2-3; tentative D call: TRBD2 (6 bases). The length of the CDR3 is 14 residues. The V gene lost 4 bases and the J gene lost 4 bases, with 13 bases spanning the gap. Germline values: CDR1 SGHRS, CDR2 YFSETQ. The CDR3: CASSLSGGADTQYF. The CDR3 DNA follows: TGCGCCAGCAGCCTCTCGGGCGGGGCAGATACGCAGTATTTT.

The V gene is TRBV4-1, the J gene TRBJ2-5, with 7 bases that match TRBD1. The length of the CDR3 is 14 residues. Germline values: CDR1 MGHRA, CDR2 YSYEKL. V was pared by 4 bases and J by 4 bases, with 6 bases of the junction left unmatched. The CDR3 protein is CASSPTGVAETQYF. CDR3 nucleotide sequence: TGCGCCAGCAGCCCTACAGGGGTGGCAGAGACCCAGTACTTC.

V usage is TRBV15 and J usage is TRBJ1-1, with no clear D. The V gene's germline CDR1 is LNHNV and CDR2 YYDKDF (reference sequence). The CDR3 has 15 residues. V gave up 5 bases and J gave up 0 bases, with 13 bases separating them. The CDR3 region is CATSPRGDMNTEAFF. The CDR3 DNA reads TGTGCCACCAGCCCCCGGGGAGACATGAACACTGAAGCTTTCTTT.

The CDR3 DNA sequence: TGTGCCTGGAGTGCCCTCTACGAGCAGTACTTC. This gives the protein CAWSALYEQYF. The V gene is TRBV30, the J gene TRBJ2-7; D is undetermined. Trimming stripped 1 base from V and 3 bases from J, with 4 bases between. The length of the CDR3 is 11 residues. Germline loops: CDR1 GTSNPN, CDR2 SVGIG (reference sequence).